This entry features one T cell receptor beta chain sequence. The antigen is undetermined. This sample was taken from a study of molecular identifiers for immune sequencing clone quantification. As for the study in general: RNA from around 20,000 or 100,000 naive CD8 cells was split five ways in replicates, with four sequenced.

Study observations and caveats: Underestimated sizes of highly expanded clones could result from identical TCR molecules that share a barcode.

Each CDR3 protein is one row after TCRdb ran MiXCR on the PCR reads. The sample shows approximately 500,000 distinct CDR3 sequences, about a fifth of them seen only once. This CDR3 comprises 12 residues. V lost 5 bases, J lost 10 bases, and 12 bases lay in between. Germline loops: CDR1 LNHDA, CDR2 SQIVND (reference sequence). The genes are TRBV19 and TRBJ2-1, with D tentatively TRBD1 or TRBD2 (5 bases each). Sample: naive CD8+ T cells from blood, with Jurkat cell RNA spiked in. The subset is: FACS-sorted CD8+CD4-CCR7+CD45RA+ naive T cells. This TCR was sampled from a human donor in good health. Some libraries in this study had Jurkat cell RNA spiked in. The CDR3, as DNA: TGTGCCAGTAGTCAGGGAAGGGAGGAGCAGTTCTTC. This codes for CASSQGREEQFF.